This TCR beta chain is from a study of cytomegalovirus exposure and HLA in healthy donors. Study results and limitations: Later work associated roughly 17,000 TCR beta sequences with HLA alleles at 0.05 false discovery rate. Reports indicate that TCR beta sequences accurately predicted the HLA-A and HLA-B alleles of most subjects. As a later analysis showed, several of the most significant clusters appeared to be linked to common viral pathogens.

With 60 Vbeta and 13 Jbeta primers, the PCR was carried out. Using immunoSEQ multiplex PCR, the repertoire was profiled, and TCRdb retains in-frame clones only, with some absent. The sample records some 64,000 clones, 89% being singletons. Worth noting for this clone: Its antigen is still unknown.

V lost 3 bases to trimming and J lost 4 bases, with 32 bases between them. The germline V gene encodes CDR1 SQVTM and CDR2 ANQGSEA. The CDR3 is 20 residues long. The sequencing input was PBMCs. The TCR was taken from a man in his thirties or forties in good health and CMV-seropositive. The chain couples TRBV29-1 to TRBJ2-3; the D gene is possibly TRBD2 (7 bases). This CDR3 is CSVDIRERGRERSWADTQYF. DNA for the CDR3: TGCAGCGTTGATATAAGGGAACGGGGGCGGGAGCGTTCTTGGGCAGATACGCAGTATTTT.